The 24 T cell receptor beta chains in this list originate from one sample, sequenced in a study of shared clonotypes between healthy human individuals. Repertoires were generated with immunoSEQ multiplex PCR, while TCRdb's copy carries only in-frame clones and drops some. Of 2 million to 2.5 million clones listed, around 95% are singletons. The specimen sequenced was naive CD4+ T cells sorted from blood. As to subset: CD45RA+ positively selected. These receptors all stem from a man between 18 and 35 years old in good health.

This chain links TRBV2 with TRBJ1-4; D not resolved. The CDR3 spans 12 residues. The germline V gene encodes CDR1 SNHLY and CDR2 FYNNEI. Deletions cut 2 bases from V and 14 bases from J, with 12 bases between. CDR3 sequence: CASSERETTLFF. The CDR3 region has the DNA TGTGCCAGCAGTGAAAGGGAGACAACGCTGTTTTTT. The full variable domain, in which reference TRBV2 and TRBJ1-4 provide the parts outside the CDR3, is EPEVTQTPSHQVTQMGQEVILRCVPISNHLYFYWYRQILGQKVEFLVSFYNNEISEKSEIFDDQFSVERPDGSNFTLKIRSTKLEDSAMYFCASSERETTLFFGSGTQLSVL.

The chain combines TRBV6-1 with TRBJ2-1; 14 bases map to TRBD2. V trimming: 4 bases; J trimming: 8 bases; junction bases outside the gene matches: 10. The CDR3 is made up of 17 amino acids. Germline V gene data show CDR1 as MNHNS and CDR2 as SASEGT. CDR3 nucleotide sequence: TGTGCCAGCAGTGTAAGACTAGCGGGGGGGATATTGGATGAGCAGTTCTTC. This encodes CASSVRLAGGILDEQFF.

CDR3 DNA: TGTGCCAGCAGCTTCGGCGTGATCAACAATCAGCCCCAGCATTTT. It encodes CASSFGVINNQPQHF. This rearrangement joins TRBV5-8 to TRBJ1-5; D is unresolved. The CDR3 loop spans 15 amino acids. V lost 2 bases and J lost 3, with 12 bases in between. Per germline, CDR1 SGHTS and CDR2 YDEGEE.

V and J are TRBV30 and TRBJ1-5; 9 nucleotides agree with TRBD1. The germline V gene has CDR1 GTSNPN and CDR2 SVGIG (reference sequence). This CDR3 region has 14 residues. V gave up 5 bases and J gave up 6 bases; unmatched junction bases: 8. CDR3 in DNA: TGTGCCTGGGGACGAACAGGGGGCAGTCAGCCCCAGCATTTT. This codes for CAWGRTGGSQPQHF.

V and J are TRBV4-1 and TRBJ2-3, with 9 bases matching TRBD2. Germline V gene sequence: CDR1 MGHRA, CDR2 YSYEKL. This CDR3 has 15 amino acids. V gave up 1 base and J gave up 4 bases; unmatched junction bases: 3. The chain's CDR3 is CASSQVGLASDTQYF. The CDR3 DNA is TGCGCCAGCAGCCAAGTGGGACTAGCTTCAGATACGCAGTATTTT.

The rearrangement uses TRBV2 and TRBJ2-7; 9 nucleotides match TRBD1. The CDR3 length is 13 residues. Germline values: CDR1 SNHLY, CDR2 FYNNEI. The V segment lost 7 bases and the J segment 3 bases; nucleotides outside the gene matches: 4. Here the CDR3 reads CASMRDRVYEQYF. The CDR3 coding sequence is TGTGCCAGCATGAGGGACAGGGTCTACGAGCAGTACTTC.

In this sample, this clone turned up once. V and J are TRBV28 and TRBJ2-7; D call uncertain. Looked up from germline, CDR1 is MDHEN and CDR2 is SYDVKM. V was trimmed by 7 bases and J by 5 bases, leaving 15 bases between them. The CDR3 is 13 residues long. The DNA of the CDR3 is TGTGCCAGCATAAACAGTAAGACCCACGAGCAGTACTTC. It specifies CASINSKTHEQYF.

This CDR3 reads CASSYQGGTQYF. The CDR3 nucleotides are TGTGCCAGCAGCTACCAGGGGGGTACGCAGTATTTT. The chain has TRBV7-6 and TRBJ2-3; TRBD1 is a possible D gene (7 bases). V lost 4 bases and J lost 8, with 10 bases in between. The CDR3 totals 12 residues. Germline V CDR1 and CDR2: SGHVS, FNYEAQ.

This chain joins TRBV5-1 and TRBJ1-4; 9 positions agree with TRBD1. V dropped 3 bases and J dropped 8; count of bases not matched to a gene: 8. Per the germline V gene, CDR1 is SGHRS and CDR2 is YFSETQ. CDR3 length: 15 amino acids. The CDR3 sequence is CASSSGQGLREKLFF. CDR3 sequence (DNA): TGCGCCAGCAGCTCCGGACAGGGGCTACGGGAAAAACTGTTTTTT.

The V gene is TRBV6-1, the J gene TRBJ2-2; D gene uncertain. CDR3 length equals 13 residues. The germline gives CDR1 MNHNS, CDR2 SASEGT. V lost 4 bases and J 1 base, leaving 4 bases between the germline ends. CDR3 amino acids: CASSVENTGELFF. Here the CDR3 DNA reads TGTGCCAGCAGTGTAGAGAACACCGGGGAGCTGTTTTTT.

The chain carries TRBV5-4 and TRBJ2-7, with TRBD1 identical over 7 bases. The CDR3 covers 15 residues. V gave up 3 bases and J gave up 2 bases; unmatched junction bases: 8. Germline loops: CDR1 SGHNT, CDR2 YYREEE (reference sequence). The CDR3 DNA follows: TGTGCCAGCAGCTCAAAGGACAGGTTCCCCTACGAGCAGTACTTC. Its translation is CASSSKDRFPYEQYF.

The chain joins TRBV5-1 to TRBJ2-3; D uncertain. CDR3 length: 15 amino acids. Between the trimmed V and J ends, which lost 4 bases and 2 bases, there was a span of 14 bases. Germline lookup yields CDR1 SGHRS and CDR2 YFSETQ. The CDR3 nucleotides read TGCGCCAGCAGCCCTACTGGGCAGTACACAGATACGCAGTATTTT. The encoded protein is CASSPTGQYTDTQYF. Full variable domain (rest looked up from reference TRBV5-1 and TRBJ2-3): KAGVTQTPRYLIKTRGQQVTLSCSPISGHRSVSWYQQTPGQGLQFLFEYFSETQRNKGNFPGRFSGRQFSNSRSEMNVSTLELGDSALYLCASSPTGQYTDTQYFGPGTRLTVL.

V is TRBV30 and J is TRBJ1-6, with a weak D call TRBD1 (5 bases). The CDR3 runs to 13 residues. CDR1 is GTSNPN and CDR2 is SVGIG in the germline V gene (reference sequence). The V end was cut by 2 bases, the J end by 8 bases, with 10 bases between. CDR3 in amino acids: CAWSSGWDSPLHF. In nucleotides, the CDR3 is TGTGCCTGGAGTTCAGGGTGGGATTCACCCCTCCACTTT.

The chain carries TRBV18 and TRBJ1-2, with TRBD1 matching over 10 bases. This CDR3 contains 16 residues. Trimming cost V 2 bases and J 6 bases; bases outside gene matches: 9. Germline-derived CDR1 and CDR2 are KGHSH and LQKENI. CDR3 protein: CASSPTKFGTGDGYTF. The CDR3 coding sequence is TGTGCCAGCTCACCAACAAAGTTCGGGACAGGGGATGGCTACACCTTC.

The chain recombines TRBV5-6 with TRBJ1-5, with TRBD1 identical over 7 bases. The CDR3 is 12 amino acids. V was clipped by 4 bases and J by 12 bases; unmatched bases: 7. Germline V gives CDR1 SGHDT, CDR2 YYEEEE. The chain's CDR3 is CASSKRQGGQHF. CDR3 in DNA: TGTGCCAGCAGCAAGAGACAGGGTGGCCAGCATTTT. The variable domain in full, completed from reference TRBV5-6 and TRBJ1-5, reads DAGVTQSPTHLIKTRGQQVTLRCSPKSGHDTVSWYQQALGQGPQFIFQYYEEEERQRGNFPDRFSGHQFPNYSSELNVNALLLGDSALYLCASSKRQGGQHFGDGTRLSIL.

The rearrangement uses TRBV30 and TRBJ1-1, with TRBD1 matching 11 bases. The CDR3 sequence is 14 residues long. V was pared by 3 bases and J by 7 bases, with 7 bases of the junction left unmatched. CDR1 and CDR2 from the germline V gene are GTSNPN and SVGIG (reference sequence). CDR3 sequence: CAWSTGTGGVEAFF. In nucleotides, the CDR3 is TGTGCCTGGAGCACGGGGACAGGGGGGGTTGAAGCTTTCTTT.

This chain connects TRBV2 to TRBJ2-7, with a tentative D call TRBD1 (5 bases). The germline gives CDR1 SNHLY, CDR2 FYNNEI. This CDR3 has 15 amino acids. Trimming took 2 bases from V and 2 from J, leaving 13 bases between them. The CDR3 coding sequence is TGTGCCAGCAGTGAACAGGGTGTTAGGGCCTACGAGCAGTACTTC. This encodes CASSEQGVRAYEQYF.

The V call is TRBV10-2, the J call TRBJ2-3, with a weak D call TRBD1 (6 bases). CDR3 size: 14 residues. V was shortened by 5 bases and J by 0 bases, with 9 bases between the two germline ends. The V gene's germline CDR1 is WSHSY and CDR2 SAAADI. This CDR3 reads CASSQGLSTDTQYF. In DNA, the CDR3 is TGCGCCAGCAGTCAGGGGCTTAGCACAGATACGCAGTATTTT.

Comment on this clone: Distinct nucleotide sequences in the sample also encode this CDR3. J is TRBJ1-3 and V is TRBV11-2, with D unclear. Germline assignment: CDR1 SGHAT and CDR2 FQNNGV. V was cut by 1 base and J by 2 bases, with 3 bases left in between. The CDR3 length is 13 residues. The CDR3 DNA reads TGTGCCAGCAGCTTAGGCGCTGGAAACACCATATATTTT. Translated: CASSLGAGNTIYF.

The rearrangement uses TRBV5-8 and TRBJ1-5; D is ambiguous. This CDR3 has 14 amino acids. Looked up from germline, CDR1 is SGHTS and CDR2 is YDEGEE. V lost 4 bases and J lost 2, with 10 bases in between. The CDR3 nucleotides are TGTGCCAGCAGCCGACGGGCAGGCAATCAGCCCCAGCATTTT. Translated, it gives CASSRRAGNQPQHF.

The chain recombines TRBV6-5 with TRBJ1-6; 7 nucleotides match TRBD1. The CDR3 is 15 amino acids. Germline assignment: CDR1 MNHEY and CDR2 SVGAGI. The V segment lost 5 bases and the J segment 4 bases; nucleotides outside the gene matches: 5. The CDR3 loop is CASSRSQGYNSPLHF. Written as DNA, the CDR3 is TGTGCCAGCAGTCGCTCACAGGGGTATAATTCACCCCTCCACTTT.

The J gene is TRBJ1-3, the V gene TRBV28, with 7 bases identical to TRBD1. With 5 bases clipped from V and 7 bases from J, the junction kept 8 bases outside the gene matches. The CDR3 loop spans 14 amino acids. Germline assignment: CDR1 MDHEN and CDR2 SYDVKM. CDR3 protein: CASSVTGASNTIYF. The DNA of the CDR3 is TGTGCCAGCAGTGTTACAGGGGCCTCGAACACCATATATTTT. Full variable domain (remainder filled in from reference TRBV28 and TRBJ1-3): DVKVTQSSRYLVKRTGEKVFLECVQDMDHENMFWYRQDPGLGLRLIYFSYDVKMKEKGDIPEGYSVSREKKERFSLILESASTNQTSMYLCASSVTGASNTIYFGEGSWLTVV.

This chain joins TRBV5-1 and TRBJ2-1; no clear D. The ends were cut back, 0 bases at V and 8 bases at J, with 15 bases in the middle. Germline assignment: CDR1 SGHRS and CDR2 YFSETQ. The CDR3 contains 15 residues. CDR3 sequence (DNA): TGCGCCAGCAGCTTGGGGGGTCCCCGTGCCCATGAGCAGTTCTTC. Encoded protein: CASSLGGPRAHEQFF.

Here the CDR3 reads CASSSDRGSTGELFF. The CDR3 DNA sequence: TGTGCCAGCTCATCGGACAGGGGAAGCACCGGGGAGCTGTTTTTT. V gene TRBV18 combines with J gene TRBJ2-2; 9 bases line up with TRBD1. CDR1 and CDR2 (germline): KGHSH, LQKENI. The J segment lost 4 bases and the V segment lost 5 bases, leaving 5 bases of the junction unmatched. The CDR3 length is 15 residues.